The 20 T cell receptor beta chains presented below share a single source sample, sequenced in a study of blood T cell repertoires in COVID-19. This table comes from immunoSEQ multiplex PCR, and its TCRdb copy is limited to in-frame clones, with some not included. The sample contains approximately 390,000 clones, nearly 90% of which appear only once. The sequenced sample was peripheral blood. The source of these receptors is a man between 18 and 35 years old with active or convalescent COVID-19.

V usage is TRBV7-2 and J usage is TRBJ2-7, with TRBD1 matching over 10 bases. Unmatched junction bases numbered 8, after V lost 4 bases and J lost 2 bases. The CDR3 runs 16 residues. Looked up from germline, CDR1 is SGHTA and CDR2 is FQGNSA. The CDR3 sequence: CASSYRQGARPYEQYF. The CDR3 region has the DNA TGTGCCAGCAGCTACAGACAGGGGGCGAGGCCCTACGAGCAGTACTTC. Complete variable domain (other parts from reference TRBV7-2 and TRBJ2-7): GAGVSQSPSNKVTEKGKDVELRCDPISGHTALYWYRQSLGQGLEFLIYFQGNSAPDKSGLPSDRFSAERTGGSVSTLTIQRTQQEDSAVYLCASSYRQGARPYEQYFGPGTRLTVT.

The genes are TRBV13 and TRBJ1-6, with 7 bases fitting TRBD1. Germline-derived CDR1 and CDR2 are PRHDT and FYEKMQ (reference sequence). V gave up 4 bases and J gave up 7 bases; unmatched junction bases: 10. The CDR3 runs to 16 residues. CDR3 sequence (DNA): TGTGCCAGCAGCTCAACCATACAGGGGCGGAATTCACCCCTCCACTTT. Translating gives CASSSTIQGRNSPLHF.

This sequence joins TRBV6-6 and TRBJ1-1; D is possibly TRBD1 (5 bases). CDR3 length equals 13 residues. Germline-derived CDR1 and CDR2 are MNHNY and SVGAGI (reference sequence). The V and J ends lost 6 bases and 10 bases respectively, with 18 bases between them. CDR3 nucleotides: TGTGCCAGCAGGGCCCATGGCGGGGCTGGAGCTTTCTTT. It encodes CASRAHGGAGAFF.

The chain uses TRBV6-4 and TRBJ2-1; 7 nucleotides align to TRBD2. The CDR3 spans 15 residues. The ends lost 3 bases at V and 3 bases at J; junction bases unmatched: 5. CDR1 and CDR2 from the germline V gene are MRHNA and SNTAGT. The CDR3 nucleotides are TGTGCCAGCAGTGAGGGCGGGGGAGGCTACAATGAGCAGTTCTTC. Encoded protein: CASSEGGGGYNEQFF.

This clone has only one observation. The CDR3: CASGLGLDQPQHF. CDR3 bases: TGTGCTAGTGGTTTGGGGCTCGATCAGCCCCAGCATTTT. The chain has TRBV12-5 and TRBJ1-5, with unresolved D. The CDR3 loop spans 13 amino acids. Trimming shortened V by 1 base and J by 5 bases, and 6 bases separated the two germline ends. Per germline, CDR1 LGHNT and CDR2 FRNRAP.

This sequence joins TRBV7-3 and TRBJ2-1, with a weak D call TRBD1 (6 bases). The germline V and J ends were trimmed by 0 bases and 2 bases, with 8 bases remaining between them. The CDR3 has 15 amino acids. From germline, CDR1 is SGHTA and CDR2 FQGTGA. The CDR3 bases are TGTGCCAGCAGCTTAACGCCAGGGGCCTACAATGAGCAGTTCTTC. It encodes CASSLTPGAYNEQFF.

The chain combines TRBV19 with TRBJ2-3; D not resolved. The CDR3 is made up of 15 amino acids. V lost 3 bases to trimming and J lost 0 bases, with 10 bases between them. Germline CDR1 reads LNHDA; CDR2 reads SQIVND (reference sequence). The CDR3 DNA reads as TGTGCCAGTAGTATGACTGGAGCTAGCACAGATACGCAGTATTTT. Residues: CASSMTGASTDTQYF.

This clone was counted a single time. The V call is TRBV27, the J call TRBJ1-5, with TRBD1 matching over 9 bases. CDR3 length: 14 amino acids. With 6 bases clipped from V and 7 bases from J, the junction kept 7 bases outside the gene matches. Germline V gene lookup returns CDR1 MNHEY and CDR2 SMNVEV (reference sequence). The CDR3 DNA follows: TGTGCCAGCAGCACCGGGACAGGGAGCCAGCCCCAGCATTTT. Its translation: CASSTGTGSQPQHF.

The chain couples TRBV7-9 to TRBJ2-7; 8 nucleotides align to TRBD1. The CDR3 is made up of 14 amino acids. Germline V gene sequence: CDR1 SEHNR, CDR2 FQNEAQ (reference sequence). The V and J ends lost 5 bases and 2 bases, in that order; junction bases with no gene match: 5. As DNA, the CDR3 is TGTGCCAGCAGCACCGGGACAGGACCCTACGAGCAGTACTTC. Its translation is CASSTGTGPYEQYF.

To note about this clone: The sample holds other DNA sequences that translate to the same CDR3. V gene TRBV6-5 combines with J gene TRBJ2-5, with TRBD1 matching 7 bases. This CDR3 has 13 amino acids. V shed 6 bases, J shed 4 bases, and the junction held 5 bases outside the gene matches. The germline CDR1 and CDR2 sequences are MNHEY and SVGAGI. CDR3 loop: CASRRQGRETQYF. The CDR3 DNA reads as TGTGCCAGCAGGCGACAGGGAAGAGAGACCCAGTACTTC.

The chain has TRBV6-5 and TRBJ2-5; tentative D call: TRBD1 (5 bases). In germline, CDR1 is MNHEY, CDR2 SVGAGI. This CDR3 has 15 amino acids. With 0 bases removed from V and 5 bases from J, the gap between germline ends came to 13 bases. CDR3 sequence reads: CASSYSGVFGETQYF. CDR3 in DNA: TGTGCCAGCAGTTACTCAGGGGTGTTCGGGGAGACCCAGTACTTC.

J is TRBJ1-2 and V is TRBV5-6; D not certain. There are 13 residues in the CDR3. Trimming removed 4 bases from V and 8 bases from J, with 15 bases in between. Germline-derived CDR1 and CDR2 are SGHDT and YYEEEE. As DNA, the CDR3 is TGTGCCAGCAGCAGCTATAACAGTCGGGGCTACACCTTC. Its translation: CASSSYNSRGYTF.

This clone came up once. The chain recombines TRBV7-9 with TRBJ2-5; D gene unclear. V dropped 2 bases and J dropped 3 bases, with 10 bases sitting between them. This CDR3 has 14 amino acids. CDR1 is SEHNR and CDR2 is FQNEAQ in the germline V gene (reference sequence). This chain's CDR3 is CASSLYLGEETQYF. The CDR3 DNA follows: TGTGCCAGCAGCTTATATTTGGGCGAAGAGACCCAGTACTTC.

The chain has TRBV5-1 and TRBJ2-5, with 12 positions matching TRBD2. CDR3 length: 18 amino acids. V was pared by 0 bases and J by 2 bases, with 8 bases of the junction left unmatched. Germline V gene data show CDR1 as SGHRS and CDR2 as YFSETQ. Written as DNA, the CDR3 is TGCGCCAGCAGCTTGGGAAGGACTAGCGGGGAGTTACAAGAGACCCAGTACTTC. This sequence encodes CASSLGRTSGELQETQYF.

CDR3 bases: TGTGCCAGCAGTGAATCTTTCGGACAGCCGAACACTGAAGCTTTCTTT. Protein product: CASSESFGQPNTEAFF. The chain carries TRBV25-1 and TRBJ1-1; weak D call: TRBD1 (6 bases). Germline V gives CDR1 MGHDK, CDR2 SYGVNS. V shed 1 base and J shed 1 base, with 13 bases lying between them. The CDR3 is 16 amino acids.

The V and J genes are TRBV18 and TRBJ2-7; TRBD2 matches 9 bases. V shed 5 bases, J shed 2 bases, and the junction held 7 bases outside the gene matches. Germline CDR1 and CDR2: KGHSH and LQKENI. The CDR3 is 15 residues long. CDR3 residues: CASSFGTSSTYEQYF. DNA for the CDR3: TGTGCCAGCTCATTCGGGACTAGCAGTACCTACGAGCAGTACTTC. Full variable domain (rest looked up from reference TRBV18 and TRBJ2-7): NAGVMQNPRHLVRRRGQEARLRCSPMKGHSHVYWYRQLPEEGLKFMVYLQKENIIDESGMPKERFSAEFPKEGPSILRIQQVVRGDSAAYFCASSFGTSSTYEQYFGPGTRLTVT.

This sequence joins TRBV4-3 and TRBJ1-4; 8 bases are shared with TRBD1. The CDR3 totals 19 residues. Looked up from germline, CDR1 is LGHNA and CDR2 is YSLEER. V was clipped by 0 bases and J by 10 bases; unmatched bases: 19. The CDR3 nucleotides read TGCGCCAGCAGCCAAGACTTGGTTCCAGGGGGCCGCTCCGCGGGAAAACTGTTTTTT. It yields the protein CASSQDLVPGGRSAGKLFF.

This chain joins TRBV19 and TRBJ2-7; D is possibly TRBD2 (6 bases). Germline V lookup: CDR1 LNHDA, CDR2 SQIVND (reference sequence). With 0 bases removed from V and 0 bases from J, the gap between germline ends came to 12 bases. The CDR3 is 16 residues long. The chain's CDR3 is CASSIDWGGSSYEQYF. The CDR3 coding sequence is TGTGCCAGTAGTATAGATTGGGGAGGCAGCTCCTACGAGCAGTACTTC. Supplemented by reference TRBV19 and TRBJ2-7, the full variable domain reads DGGITQSPKYLFRKEGQNVTLSCEQNLNHDAMYWYRQDPGQGLRLIYYSQIVNDFQKGDIAEGYSVSREKKESFPLTVTSAQKNPTAFYLCASSIDWGGSSYEQYFGPGTRLTVT.

The rearrangement links TRBV29-1 to TRBJ2-1; TRBD2 is a possible D gene (6 bases). Germline CDR1 is SQVTM and CDR2 is ANQGSEA. This CDR3 has 14 residues. Between the trimmed V and J ends, which lost 4 bases and 5 bases, there was a span of 15 bases. The CDR3 coding sequence is TGCAGCGTTGTTCTTGTGACTAGGGACAATGAGCAGTTCTTC. As protein: CSVVLVTRDNEQFF.

This chain uses TRBV29-1 with TRBJ2-5; 7 nucleotides align to TRBD2. Germline V CDR1 and CDR2: SQVTM, ANQGSEA. V dropped 3 bases and J dropped 4; count of bases not matched to a gene: 8. The CDR3 contains 14 residues. As DNA, the CDR3 is TGCAGCGTTGACAATCTAGCGGCCCCAGAGACCCAGTACTTC. Amino acids: CSVDNLAAPETQYF. Filled out from reference TRBV29-1 and TRBJ2-5, the complete variable domain reads SAVISQKPSRDICQRGTSLTIQCQVDSQVTMMFWYRQQPGQSLTLIATANQGSEATYESGFVIDKFPISRPNLTFSTLTVSNMSPEDSSIYLCSVDNLAAPETQYFGPGTRLLVL.